This TCR beta chain stems from a study of T cells in Graves' hyperthyroidism and ophthalmopathy. Study-wide findings and caveats: Peripheral blood also featured most of the thyroid clonotypes expanded above 0.001. In the analysis, a 13 V-J model separated ophthalmopathy from stable hyperthyroidism.

V was pared by 5 bases and J by 7 bases, with 11 bases between. The CDR3 covers 12 residues. Comment on this clonotype: Its antigen is currently unknown.

Each diagnosis was grounded in clinical symptoms, serum thyroxine and TRAb, thyroid ultrasound, and orbital computed tomography. Around 10 ml of fresh peripheral blood supplied the PBMCs. Researchers amplified the TCR beta CDR3 regions from RNA transcripts. Primed by the HTBI set, a first-round RT-PCR was run on the TCR CDR3. In TCRdb, the multiplex PCR reads were re-called with MiXCR into one record per CDR3 protein. The sample consists of approximately 400,000 distinct CDR3 sequences, approximately 14% of them appearing once. Source material: blood. V is TRBV12-3 or TRBV12-4 and J is TRBJ1-1, with D unresolved. This sequence was found in a woman aged 18-29 years with Graves' hyperthyroidism that later progressed to Graves' ophthalmopathy. The DNA for the CDR3 is TGTGCCAGCAGTCTTGGCTCAGTTGAAGCTTTCTTT. This translates into CASSLGSVEAFF.